These 9 T cell receptor beta chains came from one sample sequenced in a study of cytomegalovirus exposure and HLA in healthy donors. Primers included in the PCR were 60 Vbeta and 13 Jbeta primers. Some clones are missing from TCRdb's copy, which holds only in-frame ones; the method was immunoSEQ multiplex PCR. Here the sample spans about 140,000 clones, roughly 74% being singletons. The sequenced material came from PBMCs. These receptors originate from a woman younger than 30 in good health and CMV-seropositive.

The V call is TRBV6-6, the J call TRBJ2-3; 11 bases line up with TRBD2. CDR3 size: 16 residues. V was pared by 6 bases and J by 3 bases, with 8 bases of the junction left unmatched. Per the germline V gene, CDR1 is MNHNY and CDR2 is SVGAGI (reference sequence). The CDR3: CASRLAGGRLTDTQYF. The CDR3 nucleotides read TGTGCCAGCAGATTAGCGGGGGGGCGTCTAACAGATACGCAGTATTTT.

V and J are TRBV10-2 and TRBJ1-2; D might be TRBD1 (6 bases). Deletions cut 5 bases from V and 2 bases from J, with 9 bases between. The CDR3 is made up of 13 amino acids. The germline V gene has CDR1 WSHSY and CDR2 SAAADI. The DNA of the CDR3 is TGCGCCAGCAGTCTCCAGGGGAACTATGGCTACACCTTC. This codes for CASSLQGNYGYTF.

The chain has TRBV7-9 and TRBJ2-5; 7 nucleotides match TRBD2. Per the germline V gene, CDR1 is SEHNR and CDR2 is FQNEAQ (reference sequence). The V segment lost 3 bases and the J segment 2 bases; nucleotides outside the gene matches: 6. CDR3 length: 15 amino acids. The CDR3 DNA follows: TGTGCCAGCAGCTTTTCCCGGGGGGAGCAAGAGACCCAGTACTTC. It yields the protein CASSFSRGEQETQYF.

V usage is TRBV6-6 and J usage is TRBJ2-1; no clear D. Trimming left V 8 bases short and J 0 bases short, with 2 bases between. The CDR3 length is 11 residues. Germline values: CDR1 MNHNY, CDR2 SVGAGI (reference sequence). The CDR3 loop reads CASLSYNEQFF. Written as DNA, the CDR3 is TGTGCCAGCCTCTCCTACAATGAGCAGTTCTTC.

The chain is built from TRBV5-1 and TRBJ2-5; 8 nucleotides match TRBD1. Trimming removed 2 bases from V and 2 bases from J; junction bases left unmatched: 8. The CDR3 consists of 16 residues. Germline V gene sequence: CDR1 SGHRS, CDR2 YFSETQ. The CDR3 DNA follows: TGCGCCAGCAGCTTAACCGGGACAGGAGAGCAAGAGACCCAGTACTTC. Residues: CASSLTGTGEQETQYF.

This chain uses TRBV27 with TRBJ1-6; tentative D call: TRBD1 (5 bases). The germline V gene has CDR1 MNHEY and CDR2 SMNVEV (reference sequence). V was cut by 2 bases and J by 0 bases, with 5 bases left in between. The CDR3 runs 15 residues. In DNA, the CDR3 is TGTGCCAGCAGTTTAACAGGCTCCTATAATTCACCCCTCCACTTT. This translates into CASSLTGSYNSPLHF.

The chain joins TRBV6-5 to TRBJ1-1; TRBD1 is a possible D gene (5 bases). The CDR3 length is 16 residues. Trimming removed 0 bases from V and 0 bases from J, with 11 bases in between. Germline loops: CDR1 MNHEY, CDR2 SVGAGI. Written as DNA, the CDR3 is TGTGCCAGCAGTTACTCCGCAGGGTTAATGAACACTGAAGCTTTCTTT. Its protein product is CASSYSAGLMNTEAFF.

The chain joins TRBV7-2 to TRBJ1-1, with D maybe TRBD1 (5 bases). The germline V and J ends were trimmed by 3 bases and 1 base, with 12 bases remaining between them. The CDR3 has 15 residues. Germline assignment: CDR1 SGHTA and CDR2 FQGNSA. The CDR3 here is CASSFVGRRNTEAFF. The DNA of the CDR3 is TGTGCCAGCAGCTTTGTGGGGCGACGGAACACTGAAGCTTTCTTT.

Comment on this clone: One end of the junction fails to match germline, which may point to a read error. The J gene is TRBJ2-7, the V gene TRBV4-1, with 10 bases that match TRBD2. The germline V gene encodes CDR1 MGHRA and CDR2 YSYEKL. The CDR3 extends over 15 amino acids. This chain's CDR3 is CASSQMSGGAFEQCF. The CDR3 DNA follows: TGCGCCAGCAGCCAAATGAGCGGGGGGGCCTTCGAGCAGTGCTTC.